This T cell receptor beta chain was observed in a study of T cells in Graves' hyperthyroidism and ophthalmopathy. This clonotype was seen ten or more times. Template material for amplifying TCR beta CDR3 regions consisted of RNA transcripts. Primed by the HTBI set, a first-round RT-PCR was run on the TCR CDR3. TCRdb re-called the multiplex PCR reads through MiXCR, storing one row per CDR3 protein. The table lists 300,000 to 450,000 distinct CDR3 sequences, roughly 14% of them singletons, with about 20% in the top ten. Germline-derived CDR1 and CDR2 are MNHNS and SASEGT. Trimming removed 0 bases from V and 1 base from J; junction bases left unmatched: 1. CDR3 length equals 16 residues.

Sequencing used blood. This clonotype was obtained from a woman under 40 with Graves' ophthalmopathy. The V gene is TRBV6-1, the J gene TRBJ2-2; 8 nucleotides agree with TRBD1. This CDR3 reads CASSEAGTGNTGELFF. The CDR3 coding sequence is TGTGCCAGCAGTGAAGCCGGGACAGGGAACACCGGGGAGCTGTTTTTT.